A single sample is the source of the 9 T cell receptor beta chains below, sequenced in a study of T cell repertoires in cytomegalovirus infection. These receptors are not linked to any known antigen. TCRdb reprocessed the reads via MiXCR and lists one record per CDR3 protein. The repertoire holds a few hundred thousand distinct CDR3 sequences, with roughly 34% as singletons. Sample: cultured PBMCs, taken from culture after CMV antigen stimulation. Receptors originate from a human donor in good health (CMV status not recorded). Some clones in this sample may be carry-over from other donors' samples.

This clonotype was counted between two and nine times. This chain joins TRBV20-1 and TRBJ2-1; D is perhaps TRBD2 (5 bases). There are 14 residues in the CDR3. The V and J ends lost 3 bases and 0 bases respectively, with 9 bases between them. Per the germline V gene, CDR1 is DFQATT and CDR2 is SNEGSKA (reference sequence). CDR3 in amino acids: CSASPADSYNEQFF. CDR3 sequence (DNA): TGCAGTGCTAGCCCAGCGGACTCCTACAATGAGCAGTTCTTC.

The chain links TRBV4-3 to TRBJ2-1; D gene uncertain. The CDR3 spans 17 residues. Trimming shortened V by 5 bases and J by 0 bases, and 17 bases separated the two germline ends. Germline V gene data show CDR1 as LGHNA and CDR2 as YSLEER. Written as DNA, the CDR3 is TGCGCCAGCAGCTTACGACTGGCCAGCTTCTCCTACAATGAGCAGTTCTTC. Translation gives CASSLRLASFSYNEQFF.

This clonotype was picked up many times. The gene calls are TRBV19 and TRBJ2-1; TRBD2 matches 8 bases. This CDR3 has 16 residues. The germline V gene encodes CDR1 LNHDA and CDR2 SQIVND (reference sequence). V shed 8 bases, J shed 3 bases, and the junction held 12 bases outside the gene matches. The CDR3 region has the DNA TGTGCCAGTGAGGACCGGGGGGGCCCCAACTACAATGAGCAGTTCTTC. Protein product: CASEDRGGPNYNEQFF.

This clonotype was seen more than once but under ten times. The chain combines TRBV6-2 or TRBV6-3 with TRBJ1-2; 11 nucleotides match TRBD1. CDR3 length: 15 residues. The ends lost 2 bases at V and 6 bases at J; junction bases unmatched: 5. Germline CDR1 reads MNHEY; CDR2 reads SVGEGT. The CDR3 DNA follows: TGTGCCAGCAGTTACCGGACAGGGGGCTTCGATGGCTACACCTTC. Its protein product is CASSYRTGGFDGYTF.

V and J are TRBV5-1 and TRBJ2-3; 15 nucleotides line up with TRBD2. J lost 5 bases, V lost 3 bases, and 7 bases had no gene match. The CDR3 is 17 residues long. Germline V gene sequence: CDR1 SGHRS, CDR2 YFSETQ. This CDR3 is CASSSGLAGGPIDTQYF. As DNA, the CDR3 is TGCGCCAGCAGCTCTGGACTAGCGGGAGGGCCAATAGATACGCAGTATTTT.

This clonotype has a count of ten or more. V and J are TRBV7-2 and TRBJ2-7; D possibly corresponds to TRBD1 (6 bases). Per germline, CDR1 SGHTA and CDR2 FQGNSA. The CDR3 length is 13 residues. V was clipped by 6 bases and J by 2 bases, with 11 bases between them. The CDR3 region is CASRLTGTYEQYF. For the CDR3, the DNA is TGTGCCAGCAGGTTGACAGGAACCTACGAGCAGTACTTC.

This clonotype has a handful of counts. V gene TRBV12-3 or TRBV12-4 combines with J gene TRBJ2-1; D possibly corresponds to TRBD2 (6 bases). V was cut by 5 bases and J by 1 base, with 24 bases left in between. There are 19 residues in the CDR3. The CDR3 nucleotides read TGTGCCAGCAGTATCCGGGGGAGATTTGGCGGGCAGTCCTACAATGAGCAGTTCTTC. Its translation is CASSIRGRFGGQSYNEQFF.

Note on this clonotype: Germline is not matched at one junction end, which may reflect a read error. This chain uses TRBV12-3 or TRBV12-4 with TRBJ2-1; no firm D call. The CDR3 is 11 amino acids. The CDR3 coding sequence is TGTGCCAGCAGTTTAATTCAGAAAAAGTACTTC. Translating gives CASSLIQKKYF.

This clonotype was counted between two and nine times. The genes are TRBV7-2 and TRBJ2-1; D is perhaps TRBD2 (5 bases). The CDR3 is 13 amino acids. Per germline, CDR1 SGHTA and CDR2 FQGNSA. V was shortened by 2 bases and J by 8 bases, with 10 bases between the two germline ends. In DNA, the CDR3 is TGTGCCAGCAGCTTAATCTTCGGGGATGAGCAGTTCTTC. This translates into CASSLIFGDEQFF.